This TCR beta chain was profiled in a study of blood T cells in healthy people across ages. Regarding this clonotype: Its antigen is unidentified.

Germline assignment: CDR1 SEHNR and CDR2 FQNEAQ (reference sequence). The CDR3 contains 14 residues. The V segment lost 3 bases and the J segment 1 base; nucleotides outside the gene matches: 2. Overall study findings and caveats: Donor CMV status was unknown, possibly confounding expanded clonotype changes. Observed TCR beta diversity showed a strong correlation with the percentage of naive T cells as measured by flow cytometry.

Then a second PCR, running roughly 7 to 11 cycles, was carried out with a sample-barcoded 5' primer and a J-beta primer mix. TCRdb passed the 5' RACE reads through MiXCR, listing each CDR3 protein once. The sample has some 550,000 distinct CDR3 sequences, 45% to 55% seen once. The sequence was obtained from a man older than 75 in good health. Sequenced material: blood. The V and J genes are TRBV7-9 and TRBJ1-1; 7 nucleotides match TRBD1. This CDR3 reads CASSFNRGNTEAFF. DNA for the CDR3: TGTGCCAGCAGCTTTAACAGGGGGAACACTGAAGCTTTCTTT.